This TCR beta chain was captured by sequencing in a study of cytomegalovirus exposure and HLA in healthy donors. Regarding the study as a whole: The majority of CMV-associated TCR beta chains were reported as apparently HLA-restricted in a later analysis.

Notes on this clone: What it recognizes is unknown.

The PCR made use of 60 Vbeta and 13 Jbeta primers. Authors' data handling: The authors later counted 65 million to 90 million unique TCR beta chains, some 11 million of them shared. Sequenced by immunoSEQ multiplex PCR; TCRdb stores in-frame clones only, minus some. V and J calls plus clone size are reproduced from that table; the DNA served to infer D and trimming. The table records some 130,000 clones, more than 70% of them present only once. The TCR was taken from a man aged 25 to 40 in good health and CMV-seronegative. The sample comprised PBMCs.

CDR3 protein: CASSSQGGLHYGYTF. DNA for the CDR3: TGTGCCAGCAGCTCCCAAGGGGGATTACACTATGGCTACACCTTC. The rearrangement uses TRBV28 and TRBJ1-2; weak D call: TRBD1 (6 bases). The length of the CDR3 is 15 residues. Deletions cut 6 bases from V and 3 bases from J, with 17 bases between. From germline, CDR1 is MDHEN and CDR2 SYDVKM.